This TCR beta chain comes out of a study of T cell responses to AZD1222 COVID-19 vaccine. Overall study: Both about-4-week and about-12-week second-dose recipients were combined. Study-level points and caveats: Vaccine-associated CD4 TCRs ranged over spike, dominating at 160-218 and 743-854. Possibly, clonal diversity was underestimated; donors were largely white British and included more females. Targeting of unmutated variant regions was reportedly seen in nearly half of spike-specific TCRs.

Libraries were prepared by immunoSEQ multiplex PCR; TCRdb keeps only in-frame clonotypes and omits some of them. The sample carries around 100,000 clones, 80% to 90% recorded once. Trimming took 6 bases from V and 2 from J; bases not matched to a gene: 6. The CDR3 is 15 residues long. From germline, CDR1 is SEHNR and CDR2 FQNEAQ (reference sequence). As regards this clone: The antigen is unknown.

This receptor was identified in an adult in good health. This chain uses TRBV7-9 with TRBJ2-5; 10 nucleotides align to TRBD2. The sequencing here drew on peripheral blood, taken on day 0 of AZD1222 vaccination. The CDR3 nucleotides read TGTGCCAGCAGTCGGACTAGCGGACTTCAAGAGACCCAGTACTTC. Amino acid sequence: CASSRTSGLQETQYF.